This passage covers 7 T cell receptor beta chains from one sample sequenced in a study of blood T cells in healthy people across ages. Combining a sample-barcoded 5' primer with a J-beta primer mix, a second PCR ran for roughly 7 to 12 cycles. TCRdb analysed the 5' RACE reads with MiXCR anew, one entry per CDR3 protein. The sample yields nearly 1 million distinct CDR3 sequences, just over 50% seen once. The sample taken for sequencing was blood. The receptors were sampled from a woman aged 60-70 years in good health.

The genes are TRBV3-1 and TRBJ2-3, with TRBD2 matching 9 bases. CDR1 and CDR2 from the germline V gene are LGHDT and YNNKEL (reference sequence). J lost 3 bases, V lost 0 bases, and 4 bases had no gene match. The CDR3 consists of 16 residues. In DNA, the CDR3 is TGTGCCAGCAGCCAAGAGGATAGCGGGAGTACAGATACGCAGTATTTT. Translating gives CASSQEDSGSTDTQYF.

This rearrangement joins TRBV7-6 to TRBJ2-6; weak D call: TRBD1 (6 bases). The CDR3 loop spans 19 amino acids. Germline CDR1 SGHVS, CDR2 FNYEAQ. V shed 1 base and J shed 0 bases, with 16 bases lying between them. As DNA, the CDR3 is TGTGCCAGCAGCTTAGGCCCTTCCACAGGGACCTCTGGGGCCAACGTCCTGACTTTC. Translation: CASSLGPSTGTSGANVLTF.

CDR3 loop: CSARVRASGIGANVLTF. CDR3 nucleotides: TGCAGTGCTAGGGTGCGGGCTAGCGGGATTGGGGCCAACGTCCTGACTTTC. This sequence joins TRBV20-1 and TRBJ2-6; TRBD2 matches at 9 bases. V shed 3 bases and J 3 bases; nucleotides not matched to a gene: 9. CDR3 length: 17 amino acids. Germline CDR1 is DFQATT and CDR2 is SNEGSKA (reference sequence).

The chain uses TRBV20-1 and TRBJ1-5, with 9 nucleotides matching TRBD1. Germline-derived CDR1 and CDR2 are DFQATT and SNEGSKA (reference sequence). CDR3 length equals 14 residues. The V segment lost 6 bases and the J segment 7 bases; nucleotides outside the gene matches: 10. CDR3 sequence reads: CSANRDRARQPQHF. CDR3 in DNA: TGCAGTGCAAATAGGGACAGGGCAAGACAGCCCCAGCATTTT.

The chain combines TRBV7-9 with TRBJ2-1, with D perhaps given as TRBD1 or TRBD2 (5 bases each). The CDR3 has 16 amino acids. Germline V gene data show CDR1 as SEHNR and CDR2 as FQNEAQ (reference sequence). V shed 5 bases and J shed 0 bases, with 14 bases lying between them. The CDR3 here is CASSRLWDGSYNEQFF. The DNA of the CDR3 is TGTGCCAGCAGCCGCCTTTGGGACGGCTCCTACAATGAGCAGTTCTTC. Full variable domain (remainder filled in from reference TRBV7-9 and TRBJ2-1): DTGVSQNPRHKITKRGQNVTFRCDPISEHNRLYWYRQTLGQGPEFLTYFQNEAQLEKSRLLSDRFSAERPKGSFSTLEIQRTEQGDSAMYLCASSRLWDGSYNEQFFGPGTRLTVL.

This chain uses TRBV3-1 with TRBJ2-3; D gene uncertain. Per germline, CDR1 LGHDT and CDR2 YNNKEL (reference sequence). Deletions cut 1 base from V and 6 bases from J, with 14 bases between. CDR3 size: 15 residues. This CDR3 reads CASSQVWRSADTQYF. As DNA, the CDR3 is TGTGCCAGCAGCCAAGTGTGGCGGTCCGCTGATACGCAGTATTTT.

In regard to this clonotype: This could be a read error, since a much larger clone is one nucleotide away. V is TRBV29-1 and J is TRBJ2-7; D is possibly TRBD2 (5 bases). Trimming stripped 2 bases from V and 3 bases from J, with 20 bases between. This CDR3 is 16 amino acids long. The germline V gene encodes CDR1 SQVTM and CDR2 ANQGSEA. The CDR3 DNA sequence: TGCAGCGTTGAAAGGGAGCCTGGGCATACAAACTACGAGCAGTACTTC. Protein product: CSVEREPGHTNYEQYF.